This is a list of T cell receptor beta chains from one sample in a study of blood T cell repertoires in COVID-19. The protocol was immunoSEQ multiplex PCR, while the TCRdb copy is restricted to in-frame clones and leaves out a portion. The sample lists 400,000 to 500,000 clones; around nine tenths were seen once. The sequenced material came from PBMCs or T cells enriched from blood (not recorded which). The receptors originated from a woman in her 40s who had recovered from COVID-19. The CDR3 runs from the conserved cysteine through the conserved F or W. Fields, in order: J gene, clone size, D gene, V gene, CDR3 DNA, CDR3 protein. D genes are given only for firm matches. Some rows have no size entry. The others give once, few or many, or a class for an expanded clone.

TRBJ1-1	-	TRBD1	TRBV11-3	TGTGCCAGCAAGGCGAGAGGACACAGGGGGCGAACTGAAGCTTTCTTT	CASKARGHRGRTEAFF
TRBJ2-1	-	TRBD1	TRBV18	TGTGCCAGCTCACCACCGGGGACAGCCTACAATGAGCAGTTCTTC	CASSPPGTAYNEQFF
TRBJ2-3	-	TRBD1	TRBV11-3	TGTGCCAGCAGCACGACAGGGGGCTTGTCAGATACGCAGTATTTT	CASSTTGGLSDTQYF
TRBJ1-1	-	-	TRBV4-2	TGTGCCAGCAGCCAAGAAAGGACAACAGAAGCTTTCTTT	CASSQERTTEAFF
TRBJ1-1	-	-	TRBV27	TGTGCCAGCAGTTTAATGGCAGGGGAGATGAACACTGAAGCTTTCTTT	CASSLMAGEMNTEAFF
TRBJ2-1	once	TRBD2	TRBV5-4	TGTGCCAGCAGCCCGACTAGCGGGAACGATGAGCAGTTCTTC	CASSPTSGNDEQFF
TRBJ2-5	-	TRBD1	TRBV6-2/TRBV6-3	TGTGCCAGCAGTTACGACAGGGCCACCCAAGAGACCCAGTACTTC	CASSYDRATQETQYF
TRBJ1-1	-	-	TRBV30	TGTGCCTGGAGTCGGGAAAACAAGAACACTGAAGCTTTCTTT	CAWSRENKNTEAFF
TRBJ2-7	-	TRBD2	TRBV10-3	TGTGCCATCAGTGAGACCTGGACTAGCGGATTTCCACCTCGGATCGAGCAGTACTTC	CAISETWTSGFPPRIEQYF
TRBJ2-7	-	TRBD1	TRBV25-1	TGTGCCAGCAGTGAATCCGGGACAGGGGGCGAAGAGCAGTACTTC	CASSESGTGGEEQYF
TRBJ2-1	-	TRBD2	TRBV10-1	TGCGCCAGCAGTGAGTCGGGGCTAGCGGGAGGGGAGCAGTTCTTC	CASSESGLAGGEQFF
TRBJ1-5	-	-	TRBV19	TGTGCCAGTAGTATTGTTAGTCAGCCCCAGCATTTT	CASSIVSQPQHF
TRBJ2-5	-	-	TRBV3-1/TRBV3-2	TGTGCCAGCAGCCAAGGGACTTCTGGGACCCAGTACTTC	CASSQGTSGTQYF
TRBJ2-7	-	TRBD2	TRBV6-2/TRBV6-3	TGTGCCAGCAGTTACATCCGTACTAGCGGGAGACACCTTTACGAGCAGTACTTC	CASSYIRTSGRHLYEQYF
TRBJ1-1	-	-	TRBV5-4	TGTGCCAGCAGCTTGGATGTGAGCACTGAAGCTTTCTTT	CASSLDVSTEAFF
TRBJ1-4	-	-	TRBV25-1	TGTGCCAGCAGTCAACAGGGTGGGCAAAAACTGTTTTTT	CASSQQGGQKLFF
TRBJ2-3	-	TRBD2	TRBV6-2/TRBV6-3	TGTGCCAGCAGTTACGACGGGAGGCGCCCAGATACGCAGTATTTT	CASSYDGRRPDTQYF
TRBJ2-7	-	TRBD2	TRBV30	TGTGCCTGGCAACAGACTGGACTAGCCTACGAGCAGTACTTC	CAWQQTGLAYEQYF
TRBJ1-3	-	TRBD1	TRBV4-1	TGCGCCAGCAGCCGGCATACAGGGGCCATCTCTGGAAACACCATATATTTT	CASSRHTGAISGNTIYF
TRBJ2-2	-	-	TRBV6-4	TGTGCCAGCAGTGAACAGGGTGAAGCGACCGGGGAGCTGTTTTTT	CASSEQGEATGELFF
TRBJ2-7	-	-	TRBV5-1	TGCGCCAGCAGCTCCTCGGACAGACGGTACGAGCAGTACTTC	CASSSSDRRYEQYF
TRBJ2-7	-	-	TRBV19	TGTGCCAGTAGTATAAGTAGCACCGAATCCTACGAGCAGTACTTC	CASSISSTESYEQYF
TRBJ1-1	-	-	TRBV6-6	TGTGCCAGCAGTGTTAAGAACACTGAAGCTTTCTTT	CASSVKNTEAFF
TRBJ1-3	-	TRBD1	TRBV7-2	TGTGCCAGCAGCTTACGCCCTGCGACAGGGGGAAACACCATATATTTT	CASSLRPATGGNTIYF
TRBJ2-7	-	-	TRBV6-5	TGTGCCACTGGAGGGTCCTACGAGCAGTACTTC	CATGGSYEQYF
TRBJ2-7	few	-	TRBV12-3/TRBV12-4	TGTGCCAGCAGTTTGGGACTGGGAATTTTGAACTTC	CASSLGLGILNF
TRBJ1-3	-	-	TRBV6-5	TGTGCCAGCAGTTACTCGCAGCCTAGCTCTGGAAACACCATATATTTT	CASSYSQPSSGNTIYF
TRBJ2-2	-	-	TRBV16	TGTGCCAGCACCGCAGAGGATTCCGGGGAGCTGTTTTTT	CASTAEDSGELFF